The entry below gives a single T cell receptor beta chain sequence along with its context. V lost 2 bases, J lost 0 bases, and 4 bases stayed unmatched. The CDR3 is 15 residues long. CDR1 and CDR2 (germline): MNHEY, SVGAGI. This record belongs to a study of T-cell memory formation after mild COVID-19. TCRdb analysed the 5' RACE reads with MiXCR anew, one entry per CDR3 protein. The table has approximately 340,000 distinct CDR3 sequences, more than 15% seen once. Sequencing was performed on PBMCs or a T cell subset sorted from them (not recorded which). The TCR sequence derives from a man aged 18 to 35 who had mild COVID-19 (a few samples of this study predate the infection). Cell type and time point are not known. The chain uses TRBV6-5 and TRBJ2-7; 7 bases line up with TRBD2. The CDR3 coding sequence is TGTGCCAGCAGTTACCAGCTAGCGGACTCCTACGAGCAGTACTTC. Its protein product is CASSYQLADSYEQYF.